These T cell receptor beta chains were read from a single sample in a study of T cells in Graves' hyperthyroidism and ophthalmopathy. TCRdb fed the multiplex PCR reads into MiXCR, producing one record per CDR3 protein. Here the sample spans 300,000 to 350,000 distinct CDR3 sequences, around 20% being singletons. The specimen sequenced was blood. The receptors here all came from a woman in her 50s with Graves' hyperthyroidism. Each CDR3 is given with its conserved first and last residue. D genes are given only for firm matches. Clone size is not always given. Where it is, it says once, few, many or a class for expanded clones.

d_gene: -
v_gene: TRBV18
abundance: many
j_gene: TRBJ2-5
CDR3nt: TGTGCCAGCTCACCGAGCACACCTCAAGAGACCCAGTACTTC
CDR3aa: CASSPSTPQETQYF

d_gene: -
v_gene: TRBV12-3/TRBV12-4
abundance: many
j_gene: TRBJ2-3
CDR3nt: TGTGCCAGCAGTCCCCACGCGGTCACAGATACGCAGTATTTT
CDR3aa: CASSPHAVTDTQYF

d_gene: TRBD1
v_gene: TRBV11-2
abundance: -
j_gene: TRBJ1-4
CDR3nt: TGTGCCAGCAGCTTGTTCGGACAGGGAGGAGAAAAACTGTTTTTT
CDR3aa: CASSLFGQGGEKLFF

d_gene: -
v_gene: TRBV19
abundance: -
j_gene: TRBJ1-5
CDR3nt: TGTGCCAGTAGGGCGAAACAGGTTAGCAATCAGCCCCAGCATTTT
CDR3aa: CASRAKQVSNQPQHF

d_gene: TRBD2
v_gene: TRBV2
abundance: -
j_gene: TRBJ2-7
CDR3nt: TGTGCCAGCAGAAACCCCCGACTAGCGACCTCCTACGAGCAGTACTTC
CDR3aa: CASRNPRLATSYEQYF

d_gene: -
v_gene: TRBV7-9
abundance: few
j_gene: TRBJ1-2
CDR3nt: TGTGCCAGCAGCCCGAAGACAGCACCTAACTATGGCTACACCTTC
CDR3aa: CASSPKTAPNYGYTF

d_gene: -
v_gene: TRBV12-3/TRBV12-4
abundance: -
j_gene: TRBJ2-1
CDR3nt: TGTGCCAGCAGTTCCGGGACTGGGCTCAATGAGCAGTTCTTC
CDR3aa: CASSSGTGLNEQFF

d_gene: -
v_gene: TRBV5-1
abundance: many
j_gene: TRBJ1-2
CDR3nt: TGCGCCAGCAGCTTTGACAGGAACTATGGCTACACCTTC
CDR3aa: CASSFDRNYGYTF

d_gene: TRBD1
v_gene: TRBV12-3/TRBV12-4
abundance: -
j_gene: TRBJ1-1
CDR3nt: TGTGCCAGCAGTCCCCCCACCGGGACAGCCTGGGGCACTGAAGCTTTCTTT
CDR3aa: CASSPPTGTAWGTEAFF

d_gene: -
v_gene: TRBV6-1
abundance: -
j_gene: TRBJ1-2
CDR3nt: TGTGCCAGCAGTTGGGGTACTAACTATGGCTACACCTTC
CDR3aa: CASSWGTNYGYTF